The 32 T cell receptor beta chains below were found in one sample sequenced in a study of blood T cell repertoires in COVID-19. Sequencing was performed with immunoSEQ multiplex PCR; in TCRdb, only in-frame clones are kept and a portion is missing. This sample has approximately 210,000 clones, with around 80% found just once. Sequenced material: peripheral blood. The receptors derive from a woman between 40 and 55 years old with acute or convalescent COVID-19.

The chain employs TRBV7-9 and TRBJ2-7; D unresolved. V lost 5 bases to trimming and J lost 5 bases, with 13 bases between them. The V gene's germline CDR1 is SEHNR and CDR2 FQNEAQ (reference sequence). CDR3 length: 13 residues. CDR3 in amino acids: CASSARSEHEQYF. In DNA form, the CDR3 reads TGTGCCAGCAGCGCAAGATCGGAGCACGAGCAGTACTTC.

The table lists this clone with a few counts. The rearrangement links TRBV18 to TRBJ2-1, with 11 bases lining up with TRBD2. CDR3 length: 15 residues. The germline V gene has CDR1 KGHSH and CDR2 LQKENI. The V gene end was trimmed by 4 bases and the J gene end by 6 bases; junction bases not matched to a gene: 5. The CDR3 nucleotides are TGTGCCAGCTCACTTGGGACTAGCGGAGTCAATGAGCAGTTCTTC. This sequence encodes CASSLGTSGVNEQFF.

The chain recombines TRBV10-3 with TRBJ1-3, with 10 bases lining up with TRBD1. Trimming took 6 bases from V and 0 from J; bases not matched to a gene: 5. Germline CDR1 and CDR2: ENHRY and SYGVKD. The CDR3 covers 16 residues. The CDR3 coding sequence is TGTGCCATCAGCTCGGGACAGGGGACCTCTGGAAACACCATATATTTT. Translation: CAISSGQGTSGNTIYF.

The gene calls are TRBV10-1 and TRBJ1-1; 7 positions agree with TRBD1. Per the germline V gene, CDR1 is WNHNN and CDR2 is SYGVQD (reference sequence). V lost 6 bases to trimming and J lost 1 base; unmatched junction nucleotides: 8. This CDR3 has 15 residues. The CDR3 DNA reads as TGCGCCAGCAGATACTCTAGGGGGCGGAACACTGAAGCTTTCTTT. Its translation is CASRYSRGRNTEAFF.

This sequence joins TRBV24-1 and TRBJ2-3; 15 nucleotides agree with TRBD2. The CDR3 sequence is 17 residues long. Germline-derived CDR1 and CDR2 are KGHDR and SFDVKD. V lost 9 bases to trimming and J lost 0 bases; unmatched junction nucleotides: 6. CDR3 in amino acids: CATRSGTSGRSTDTQYF. DNA of the CDR3: TGTGCCACCCGGTCCGGGACTAGCGGGAGGAGCACAGATACGCAGTATTTT.

The gene calls are TRBV20-1 and TRBJ2-7; possible D gene TRBD2, 5 bases. V was trimmed by 3 bases and J by 4 bases, leaving 10 bases between them. The germline gives CDR1 DFQATT, CDR2 SNEGSKA (reference sequence). The CDR3 loop spans 12 amino acids. CDR3 DNA: TGCAGTGCTAGTCTTCGGAGGTACGAGCAGTACTTC. Protein sequence: CSASLRRYEQYF.

This chain connects TRBV5-1 to TRBJ1-1; D is undetermined. Trimming cost V 3 bases and J 6 bases, with 12 bases left between them. This CDR3 spans 13 amino acids. The germline V gene encodes CDR1 SGHRS and CDR2 YFSETQ. This CDR3 is CASSSAAGAEAFF. CDR3 DNA sequence: TGCGCCAGCAGCTCAGCGGCCGGGGCTGAAGCTTTCTTT.

The chain is built from TRBV7-2 and TRBJ2-7; D is undetermined. Germline assignment: CDR1 SGHTA and CDR2 FQGNSA. Trimming took 0 bases from V and 5 from J, leaving 8 bases between them. The length of the CDR3 is 13 residues. CDR3 protein: CASSLAGPNEQYF. The CDR3 DNA follows: TGTGCCAGCAGCTTAGCGGGCCCTAACGAGCAGTACTTC.

The genes are TRBV5-1 and TRBJ1-1; possible D gene TRBD1, 6 bases. V was cut by 0 bases and J by 1 base, with 10 bases left in between. The CDR3 consists of 15 residues. Germline V gene data show CDR1 as SGHRS and CDR2 as YFSETQ. DNA of the CDR3: TGCGCCAGCAGCTTGGAGAAGGGACAGAACACTGAAGCTTTCTTT. Protein product: CASSLEKGQNTEAFF.

This rearrangement joins TRBV4-3 to TRBJ2-3; D might be TRBD2 (5 bases). CDR1 is LGHNA, CDR2 YSLEER, per germline. Trimming stripped 1 base from V and 0 bases from J, with 8 bases between. This CDR3 is 15 amino acids long. The CDR3 sequence is CASSQGGGSTDTQYF. The CDR3 DNA reads TGCGCCAGCAGCCAAGGAGGCGGGAGCACAGATACGCAGTATTTT.

The CDR3 loop reads CASSKDQVIGYTF. The CDR3 DNA reads as TGTGCCAGCAGCAAAGATCAGGTTATAGGCTACACCTTC. V gene TRBV21-1 combines with J gene TRBJ1-2; the table gives TRBD1 as D, unverified against the DNA. TRBV21-1 is a listed pseudogene. The CDR3 is made up of 13 amino acids.

This clone has just a few counts. V and J are TRBV27 and TRBJ2-1, with D maybe TRBD2 (6 bases). Germline CDR1 reads MNHEY; CDR2 reads SMNVEV (reference sequence). V was trimmed by 7 bases and J by 7 bases, leaving 20 bases between them. The CDR3 extends over 15 amino acids. CDR3 region: CASKRLPGGVNEQFF. The CDR3 DNA is TGTGCCAGCAAGAGGCTACCCGGAGGGGTGAATGAGCAGTTCTTC.

The chain has TRBV18 and TRBJ1-2; 7 nucleotides match TRBD1. CDR3 length: 13 amino acids. In germline, CDR1 is KGHSH, CDR2 LQKENI. The ends lost 6 bases at V and 3 bases at J; junction bases unmatched: 4. Here the CDR3 reads CASSLGQDYGYTF. CDR3 nucleotide sequence: TGTGCCAGCTCGCTAGGACAGGACTATGGCTACACCTTC.

This clone was seen a handful of times. This sequence joins TRBV12-3 or TRBV12-4 and TRBJ2-3; TRBD2 might be the D (6 bases). The CDR3 extends over 12 amino acids. V was clipped by 6 bases and J by 10 bases, with 14 bases between them. The CDR3 DNA follows: TGTGCCAGCAGGGGACTGGGACCTTCGCAGTATTTT. Its protein product is CASRGLGPSQYF.

V is TRBV6-7 and J is TRBJ1-2; TRBD1 agrees at 11 bases. TRBV6-7 is known as an ORF, though its function is uncertain. V was clipped by 5 bases and J by 0 bases; unmatched bases: 8. CDR3 size: 17 residues. Here the CDR3 reads CASSHRTGGPSNYGYTF. Here the CDR3 DNA reads TGTGCCAGCAGTCACCGGACAGGGGGCCCCTCTAACTATGGCTACACCTTC.

V is TRBV7-9 and J is TRBJ2-1, with 10 bases aligning to TRBD2. Germline V gene data show CDR1 as SEHNR and CDR2 as FQNEAQ (reference sequence). This CDR3 contains 15 residues. J was trimmed by 6 bases and V by 1 base; bases with no gene match: 3. DNA for the CDR3: TGTGCCAGCAGCTTAGTTAGCGGGAGGATCAATGAGCAGTTCTTC. It encodes CASSLVSGRINEQFF.

The chain couples TRBV5-8 to TRBJ1-3, with D tentatively TRBD1 (6 bases). The germline CDR1 and CDR2 sequences are SGHTS and YDEGEE. This CDR3 is built from 15 residues. V dropped 4 bases and J dropped 2 bases, with 13 bases sitting between them. The CDR3 DNA is TGTGCCAGCAGCCCTGGACAGCTAACTGGAAACACCATATATTTT. Protein product: CASSPGQLTGNTIYF.

This chain connects TRBV10-1 to TRBJ2-5; 11 bases fit TRBD2. The length of the CDR3 is 15 residues. J gave up 2 bases and V 7 bases, and 6 bases lay outside the gene matches. Germline loops: CDR1 WNHNN, CDR2 SYGVQD (reference sequence). This chain's CDR3 is CASTPGLAEQETQYF. CDR3 bases: TGCGCCAGCACACCGGGACTAGCGGAACAAGAGACCCAGTACTTC.

This rearrangement joins TRBV6-5 to TRBJ1-6; D is possibly TRBD1 (6 bases). The CDR3 is 14 amino acids. Per germline, CDR1 MNHEY and CDR2 SVGAGI. Trimming stripped 11 bases from V and 7 bases from J, with 18 bases between. The CDR3 sequence is CAGSQGLGNSPLHF. The CDR3 coding sequence is TGTGCCGGCTCCCAGGGGTTAGGGAATTCACCCCTCCACTTT.

V gene TRBV19 combines with J gene TRBJ2-1; 8 bases align to TRBD2. Germline V gene data show CDR1 as LNHDA and CDR2 as SQIVND (reference sequence). CDR3 length: 16 amino acids. With V trimmed by 4 bases and J by 7 bases, 12 bases remained unmatched. CDR3 amino acids: CASSTVHGGGRNEQFF. For the CDR3, the DNA is TGTGCCAGTAGTACTGTTCACGGGGGGGGAAGGAATGAGCAGTTCTTC.

As for this clone: Other DNA sequences in this specimen translate into the identical CDR3. The gene calls are TRBV7-9 and TRBJ1-1, with D tentatively TRBD1 (5 bases). The CDR3 covers 13 residues. V shed 1 base and J shed 4 bases, with 7 bases lying between them. Germline V gene sequence: CDR1 SEHNR, CDR2 FQNEAQ (reference sequence). This CDR3 is CASSLGGGTEAFF. The CDR3 DNA reads TGTGCCAGCAGCTTAGGGGGGGGCACTGAAGCTTTCTTT.

The chain recombines TRBV3-1 (or the pseudogene TRBV3-2) with TRBJ1-1, with D hard to call. The V gene's germline CDR1 is LGHDT and CDR2 YNNKEL (reference sequence). Trimming stripped 0 bases from V and 1 base from J, with 9 bases between. CDR3 length: 15 residues. The CDR3, as DNA: TGTGCCAGCAGCCAAGAATGGTACGGGAACACTGAAGCTTTCTTT. This translates into CASSQEWYGNTEAFF.

This sequence joins TRBV19 and TRBJ1-1; 7 nucleotides align to TRBD1. Germline CDR1 is LNHDA and CDR2 is SQIVND (reference sequence). The junction had 6 bases not matched to a gene; V was cut back by 1 base and J by 4 bases. The CDR3 has 15 residues. This CDR3 is CASSIVDREATEAFF. For the CDR3, the DNA is TGTGCCAGTAGTATAGTTGACAGGGAGGCCACTGAAGCTTTCTTT.

J is TRBJ2-2 and V is TRBV6-2 or TRBV6-3; 7 bases are shared with TRBD2. CDR1 and CDR2 from the germline V gene are MNHEY and SVGEGT. V gave up 2 bases and J gave up 6 bases; unmatched junction bases: 15. The CDR3 is 18 amino acids. In DNA, the CDR3 is TGTGCCAGCAGTTACACCGAGGCCCCCTGGGGAGGGCCCGGGGAGCTGTTTTTT. Translated: CASSYTEAPWGGPGELFF.

This chain joins TRBV9 and TRBJ1-1; D is unclear. Germline V CDR1 and CDR2: SGDLS, YYNGEE. The CDR3 loop spans 17 amino acids. The germline V and J ends were trimmed by 2 bases and 1 base, with 18 bases remaining between them. For the CDR3, the DNA is TGTGCCAGCAGCGTCGCGTCCGGTCCCTTCCAGAACACTGAAGCTTTCTTT. This sequence encodes CASSVASGPFQNTEAFF.

The chain combines TRBV2 with TRBJ1-4, with a possible D match to TRBD1 (6 bases). Per the germline V gene, CDR1 is SNHLY and CDR2 is FYNNEI. The V gene lost 3 bases and the J gene lost 5 bases, with 13 bases spanning the gap. CDR3 size: 15 residues. This chain's CDR3 is CASSDRDTGNEKLFF. CDR3 nucleotides: TGTGCCAGCAGTGACCGGGACACTGGGAATGAAAAACTGTTTTTT.

The V gene is TRBV6-6, the J gene TRBJ2-7, with a tentative D call TRBD1 (5 bases). The CDR3 is made up of 12 amino acids. Deletions cut 7 bases from V and 6 bases from J, with 13 bases between. Germline CDR1 is MNHNY and CDR2 is SVGAGI (reference sequence). Here the CDR3 reads CASNQGGGEQYF. CDR3 coding DNA: TGTGCCAGCAACCAGGGTGGTGGCGAGCAGTACTTC.

This sequence joins TRBV5-1 and TRBJ2-7; a possible D gene is TRBD2 (6 bases). Deletions cut 0 bases from V and 2 bases from J, with 6 bases between. Germline-derived CDR1 and CDR2 are SGHRS and YFSETQ. This CDR3 spans 13 amino acids. CDR3 loop: CASSLGEAYEQYF. The DNA for the CDR3 is TGCGCCAGCAGCTTGGGGGAGGCCTACGAGCAGTACTTC.

The rearrangement joins TRBV6-1 to TRBJ1-6; 9 bases are shared with TRBD1. Unmatched junction bases numbered 11, after V lost 4 bases and J lost 10 bases. The V gene's germline CDR1 is MNHNS and CDR2 SASEGT. The CDR3 covers 16 residues. The CDR3 DNA follows: TGTGCCAGCAGTGGACGGACAGGGGATGGGAGGTCACCCCTCCACTTT. Residues: CASSGRTGDGRSPLHF.

The chain recombines TRBV6-5 with TRBJ1-2; 8 bases match TRBD1. CDR3 length: 14 residues. With 6 bases clipped from V and 2 bases from J, the junction kept 5 bases outside the gene matches. The germline gives CDR1 MNHEY, CDR2 SVGAGI. This chain's CDR3 is CASRLDRDNYGYTF. For the CDR3, the DNA is TGTGCCAGCAGATTGGACAGGGACAACTATGGCTACACCTTC.

The rearrangement links TRBV6-5 to TRBJ2-2; possible D gene TRBD2, 7 bases. This CDR3 has 16 amino acids. Trimming took off 2 bases at V and 0 bases at J, with 10 bases between the two ends. Germline CDR1 reads MNHEY; CDR2 reads SVGAGI. The CDR3 DNA follows: TGTGCCAGCAGTTACGCGGGGGCGACGAACACCGGGGAGCTGTTTTTT. Its translation: CASSYAGATNTGELFF.

This chain connects TRBV3-1 (or the pseudogene TRBV3-2) to TRBJ1-1; D is undetermined. This CDR3 has 13 amino acids. Germline V lookup: CDR1 LGHDT, CDR2 YNNKEL (reference sequence). Trimming took off 2 bases at V and 3 bases at J, with 7 bases between the two ends. CDR3 protein: CASSQRPDTEAFF. The DNA for the CDR3 is TGTGCCAGCAGCCAACGTCCCGACACTGAAGCTTTCTTT.